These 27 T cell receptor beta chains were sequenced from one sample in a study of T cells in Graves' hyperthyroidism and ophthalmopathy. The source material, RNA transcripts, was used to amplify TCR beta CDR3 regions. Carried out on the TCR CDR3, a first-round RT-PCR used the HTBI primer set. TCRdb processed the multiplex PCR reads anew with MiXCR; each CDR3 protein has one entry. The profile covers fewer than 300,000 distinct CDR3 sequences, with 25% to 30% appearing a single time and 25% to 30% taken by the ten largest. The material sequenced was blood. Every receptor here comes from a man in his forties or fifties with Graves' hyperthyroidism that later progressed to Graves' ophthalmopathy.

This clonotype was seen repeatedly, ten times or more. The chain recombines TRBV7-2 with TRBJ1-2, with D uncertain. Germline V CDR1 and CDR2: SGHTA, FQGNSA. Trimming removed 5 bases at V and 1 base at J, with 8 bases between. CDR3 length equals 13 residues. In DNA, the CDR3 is TGTGCCAGCAGCCCGAGGATTAACTATGGCTACACCTTC. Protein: CASSPRINYGYTF.

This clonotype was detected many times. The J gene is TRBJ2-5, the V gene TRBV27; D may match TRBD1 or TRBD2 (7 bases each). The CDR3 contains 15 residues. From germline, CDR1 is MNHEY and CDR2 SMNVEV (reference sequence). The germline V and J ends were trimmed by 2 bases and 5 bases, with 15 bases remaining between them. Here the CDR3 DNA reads TGTGCCAGCAGTTTAGGGGCAGGGGGGGAGGAGACCCAGTACTTC. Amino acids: CASSLGAGGEETQYF.

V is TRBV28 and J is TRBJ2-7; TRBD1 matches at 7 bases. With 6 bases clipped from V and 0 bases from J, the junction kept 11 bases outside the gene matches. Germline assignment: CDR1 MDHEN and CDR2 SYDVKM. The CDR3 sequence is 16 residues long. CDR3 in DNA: TGTGCCAGCAGACCAGACAGGGAATTGGACTCCTACGAGCAGTACTTC. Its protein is CASRPDRELDSYEQYF.

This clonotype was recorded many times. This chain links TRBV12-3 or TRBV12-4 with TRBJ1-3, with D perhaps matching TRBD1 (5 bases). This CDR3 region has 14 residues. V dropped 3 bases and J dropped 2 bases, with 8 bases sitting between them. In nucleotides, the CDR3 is TGTGCCAGCAGTTTGCGGACAACTGGAAACACCATATATTTT. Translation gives CASSLRTTGNTIYF.

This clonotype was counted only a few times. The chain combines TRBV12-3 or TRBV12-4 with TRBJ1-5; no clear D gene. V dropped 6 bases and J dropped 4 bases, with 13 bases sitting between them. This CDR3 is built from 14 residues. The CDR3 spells CASSVGGPNQPQHF. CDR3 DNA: TGTGCCAGCAGCGTAGGTGGACCGAATCAGCCCCAGCATTTT.

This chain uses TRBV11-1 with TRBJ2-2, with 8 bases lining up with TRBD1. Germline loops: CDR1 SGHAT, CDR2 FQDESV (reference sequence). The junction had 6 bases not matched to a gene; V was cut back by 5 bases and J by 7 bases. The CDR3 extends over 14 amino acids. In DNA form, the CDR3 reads TGTGCCAGCAGCGCGCGACAGGGGATCGGGGAGCTGTTTTTT. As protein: CASSARQGIGELFF.

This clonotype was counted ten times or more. DNA for the CDR3: TGTGCCAGCAGCTTAGCCCTGGGCGATAATCAGCCCCAGCATTTT. It translates to CASSLALGDNQPQHF. The chain links TRBV7-8 to TRBJ1-5; unclear D gene. The CDR3 totals 15 residues. Germline V gene data show CDR1 as SGHVS and CDR2 as FQNEAQ. Trimming removed 0 bases at V and 4 bases at J, with 10 bases between.

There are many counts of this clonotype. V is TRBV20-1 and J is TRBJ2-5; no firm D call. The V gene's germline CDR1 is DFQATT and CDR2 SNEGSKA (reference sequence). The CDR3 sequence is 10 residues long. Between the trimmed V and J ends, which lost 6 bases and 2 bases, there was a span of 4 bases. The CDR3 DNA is TGCAGTGCAAAACAAGAGACCCAGTACTTC. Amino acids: CSAKQETQYF.

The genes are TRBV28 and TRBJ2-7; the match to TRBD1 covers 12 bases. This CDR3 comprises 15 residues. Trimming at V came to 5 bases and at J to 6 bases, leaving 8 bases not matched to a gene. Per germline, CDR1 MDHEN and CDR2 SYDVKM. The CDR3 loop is CASSVPRDRGREQYF. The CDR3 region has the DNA TGTGCCAGCAGTGTCCCCCGGGACAGGGGGCGCGAGCAGTACTTC. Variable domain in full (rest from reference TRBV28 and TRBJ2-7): DVKVTQSSRYLVKRTGEKVFLECVQDMDHENMFWYRQDPGLGLRLIYFSYDVKMKEKGDIPEGYSVSREKKERFSLILESASTNQTSMYLCASSVPRDRGREQYFGPGTRLTVT.

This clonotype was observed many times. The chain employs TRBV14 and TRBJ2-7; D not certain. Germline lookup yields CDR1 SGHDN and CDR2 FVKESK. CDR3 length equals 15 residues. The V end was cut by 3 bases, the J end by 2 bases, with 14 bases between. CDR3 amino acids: CASSQYQASPYEQYF. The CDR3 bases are TGTGCCAGCAGCCAGTATCAGGCGTCCCCCTACGAGCAGTACTTC. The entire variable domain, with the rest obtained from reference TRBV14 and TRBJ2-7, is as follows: EAGVTQFPSHSVIEKGQTVTLRCDPISGHDNLYWYRRVMGKEIKFLLHFVKESKQDESGMPNNRFLAERTGGTYSTLKVQPAELEDSGVYFCASSQYQASPYEQYFGPGTRLTVT.

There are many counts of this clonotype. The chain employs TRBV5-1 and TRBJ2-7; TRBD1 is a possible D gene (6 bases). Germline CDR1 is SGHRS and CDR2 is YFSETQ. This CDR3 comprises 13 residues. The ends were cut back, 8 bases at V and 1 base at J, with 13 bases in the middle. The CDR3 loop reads CASTSGQSYEQYF. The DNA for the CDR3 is TGCGCCAGTACCTCGGGACAATCCTACGAGCAGTACTTC.

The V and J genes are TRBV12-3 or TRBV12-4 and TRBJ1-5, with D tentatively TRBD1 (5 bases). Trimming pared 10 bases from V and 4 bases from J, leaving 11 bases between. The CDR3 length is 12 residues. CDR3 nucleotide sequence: TGTGCCACCGGGACCGTGAATCAGCCCCAGCATTTT. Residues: CATGTVNQPQHF.

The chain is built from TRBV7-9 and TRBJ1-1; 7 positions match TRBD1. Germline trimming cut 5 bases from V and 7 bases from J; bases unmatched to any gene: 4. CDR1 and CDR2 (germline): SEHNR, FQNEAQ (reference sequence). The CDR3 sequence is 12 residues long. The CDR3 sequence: CASSQGTVEAFF. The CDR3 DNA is TGTGCCAGCAGCCAAGGGACAGTTGAAGCTTTCTTT.

CDR3 nucleotide sequence: TGTGCCAGCTCATCCAAGGACAGGACAAACACTGAAGCTTTCTTT. It is translated as CASSSKDRTNTEAFF. The chain carries TRBV18 and TRBJ1-1; 7 bases are shared with TRBD1. Germline values: CDR1 KGHSH, CDR2 LQKENI. Germline trimming cut 5 bases from V and 2 bases from J; bases unmatched to any gene: 8. The CDR3 runs 15 residues.

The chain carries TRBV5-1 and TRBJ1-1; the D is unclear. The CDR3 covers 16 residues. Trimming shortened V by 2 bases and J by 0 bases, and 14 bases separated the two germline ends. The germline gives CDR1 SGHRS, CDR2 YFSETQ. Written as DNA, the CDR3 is TGCGCCAGCAGCTTAGGCAGCGGACGGATGAACACTGAAGCTTTCTTT. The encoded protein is CASSLGSGRMNTEAFF.

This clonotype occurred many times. CDR3 protein: CASMVAANQPQHF. In nucleotides, the CDR3 is TGTGCCAGCATGGTGGCAGCAAATCAGCCCCAGCATTTT. This chain connects TRBV2 to TRBJ1-5; D uncertain. V was trimmed by 7 bases and J by 4 bases, leaving 11 bases between them. In germline, CDR1 is SNHLY, CDR2 FYNNEI. There are 13 residues in the CDR3.

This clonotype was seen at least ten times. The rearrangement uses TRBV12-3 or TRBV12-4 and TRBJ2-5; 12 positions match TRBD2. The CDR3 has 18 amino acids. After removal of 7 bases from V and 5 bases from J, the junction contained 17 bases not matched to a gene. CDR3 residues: CASINLSASGRAWETQYF. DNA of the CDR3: TGTGCCAGCATTAACTTATCGGCTAGCGGGAGGGCTTGGGAGACCCAGTACTTC.

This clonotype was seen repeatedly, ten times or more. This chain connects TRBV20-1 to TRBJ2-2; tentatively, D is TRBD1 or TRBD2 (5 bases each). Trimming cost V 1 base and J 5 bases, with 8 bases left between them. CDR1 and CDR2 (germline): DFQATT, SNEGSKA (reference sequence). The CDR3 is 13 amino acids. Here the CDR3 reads CSARVWGTGELFF. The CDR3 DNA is TGCAGTGCTAGAGTTTGGGGGACCGGGGAGCTGTTTTTT.

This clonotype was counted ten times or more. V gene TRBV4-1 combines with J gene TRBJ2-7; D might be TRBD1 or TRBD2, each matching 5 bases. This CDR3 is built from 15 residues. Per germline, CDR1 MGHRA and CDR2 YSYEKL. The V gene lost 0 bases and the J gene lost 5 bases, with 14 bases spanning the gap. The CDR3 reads CASSQERGTFNEQYF. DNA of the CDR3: TGCGCCAGCAGCCAAGAGAGAGGGACCTTCAACGAGCAGTACTTC.

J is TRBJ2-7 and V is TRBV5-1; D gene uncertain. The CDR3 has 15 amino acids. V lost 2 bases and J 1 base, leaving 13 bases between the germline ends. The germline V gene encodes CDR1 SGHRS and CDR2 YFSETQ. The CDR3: CASSFSVGVSYEQYF. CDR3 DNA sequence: TGCGCCAGCAGCTTCTCCGTAGGAGTTTCCTACGAGCAGTACTTC.

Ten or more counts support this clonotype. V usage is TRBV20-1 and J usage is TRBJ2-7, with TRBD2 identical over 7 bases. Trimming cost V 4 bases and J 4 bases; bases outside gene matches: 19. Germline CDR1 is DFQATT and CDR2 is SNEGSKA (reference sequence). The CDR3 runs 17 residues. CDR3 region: CSATTPRRSGGRYEQYF. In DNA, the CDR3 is TGCAGTGCTACTACCCCGCGTAGATCGGGAGGACGTTACGAGCAGTACTTC.

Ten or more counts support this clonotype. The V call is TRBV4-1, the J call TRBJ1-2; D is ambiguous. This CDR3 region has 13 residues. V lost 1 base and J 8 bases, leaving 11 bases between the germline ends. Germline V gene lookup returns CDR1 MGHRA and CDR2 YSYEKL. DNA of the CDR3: TGCGCCAGCAGCCAAGCATCTGGGTCCGGCTACACCTTC. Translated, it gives CASSQASGSGYTF.

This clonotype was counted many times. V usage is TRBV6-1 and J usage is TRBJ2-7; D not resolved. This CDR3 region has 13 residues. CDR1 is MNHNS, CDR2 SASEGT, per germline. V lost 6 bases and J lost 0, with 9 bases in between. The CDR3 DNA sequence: TGTGCCAGCAGGAAGGCCAGCTCCTACGAGCAGTACTTC. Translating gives CASRKASSYEQYF.

CDR3 region: CSARDVGRDHYEQYF. The CDR3 nucleotides read TGCAGTGCTAGAGATGTTGGCCGGGACCACTACGAGCAGTACTTC. The rearrangement links TRBV20-1 to TRBJ2-7, with D possibly called TRBD1 or TRBD2 (5 bases each). CDR3 length equals 15 residues. The V end lost 0 bases, the J end lost 3 bases, and 15 bases lay between the germline ends. CDR1 DFQATT and CDR2 SNEGSKA come from the germline V gene (reference sequence).

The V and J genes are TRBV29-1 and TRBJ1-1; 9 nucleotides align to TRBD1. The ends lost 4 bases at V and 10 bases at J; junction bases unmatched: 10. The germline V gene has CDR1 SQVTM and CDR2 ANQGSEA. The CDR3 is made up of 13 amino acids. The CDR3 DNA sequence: TGCAGCGTTGTATTCGGGACAGGGATGGGAGCTTTCTTT. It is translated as CSVVFGTGMGAFF.

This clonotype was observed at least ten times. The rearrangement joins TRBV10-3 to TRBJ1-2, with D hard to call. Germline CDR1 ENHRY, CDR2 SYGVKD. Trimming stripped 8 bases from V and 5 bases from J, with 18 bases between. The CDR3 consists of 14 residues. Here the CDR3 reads CAISEGTAGYGYTF. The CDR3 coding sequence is TGTGCCATCTCCGAGGGCACGGCCGGTTATGGCTACACCTTC.

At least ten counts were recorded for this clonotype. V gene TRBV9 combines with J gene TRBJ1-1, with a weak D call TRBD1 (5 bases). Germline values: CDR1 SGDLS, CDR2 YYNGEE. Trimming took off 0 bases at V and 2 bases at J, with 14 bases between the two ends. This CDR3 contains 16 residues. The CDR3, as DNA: TGTGCCAGCAGCGTAGCCGGGGGGGGGTCAAACACTGAAGCTTTCTTT. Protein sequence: CASSVAGGGSNTEAFF.